Below are 14 T cell receptor beta chains sequenced from a single sample in a study of cytomegalovirus exposure and HLA in healthy donors. A multiplex PCR was run with 60 Vbeta primers and 13 Jbeta primers. Clones were read by immunoSEQ multiplex PCR, and TCRdb kept only the in-frame ones, dropping some. This repertoire shows about 120,000 clones, 74% found once; its top ten account for just over 2%. The sequenced sample was PBMCs. These receptors all stem from a human donor in good health.

V is TRBV6-5 and J is TRBJ2-7; D gene uncertain. Germline-derived CDR1 and CDR2 are MNHEY and SVGAGI. This CDR3 is built from 16 residues. Trimming shortened V by 0 bases and J by 0 bases, and 12 bases separated the two germline ends. This chain's CDR3 is CASSYSPVANSYEQYF. In DNA, the CDR3 is TGTGCCAGCAGTTACTCCCCCGTTGCGAACTCCTACGAGCAGTACTTC.

The rearrangement joins TRBV27 to TRBJ1-4, with D possibly being TRBD1 (6 bases). The CDR3 sequence is 15 residues long. Trimming took off 5 bases at V and 0 bases at J, with 10 bases between the two ends. The germline gives CDR1 MNHEY, CDR2 SMNVEV (reference sequence). This CDR3 is CASSRRTATNEKLFF. In DNA form, the CDR3 reads TGTGCCAGCAGTCGCAGGACAGCAACTAATGAAAAACTGTTTTTT.

The chain joins TRBV7-2 to TRBJ2-7; 8 bases line up with TRBD2. CDR1 is SGHTA and CDR2 is FQGNSA in the germline V gene. V was pared by 5 bases and J by 7 bases, with 10 bases of the junction left unmatched. This CDR3 spans 14 amino acids. The CDR3 is CASSLSSGSPEQYF. CDR3 DNA: TGTGCCAGCAGCCTCTCGAGCGGGAGCCCAGAGCAGTACTTC.

This rearrangement joins TRBV7-9 to TRBJ1-1, with D uncertain. The germline gives CDR1 SEHNR, CDR2 FQNEAQ (reference sequence). The V end was cut by 1 base, the J end by 4 bases, with 16 bases between. CDR3 length: 16 amino acids. CDR3 DNA: TGTGCCAGCAGCTTAGAGCCAGAGGGCTTAGGCACTGAAGCTTTCTTT. Its translation: CASSLEPEGLGTEAFF.

The chain carries TRBV5-3 and TRBJ2-7; D is unresolved. Being an ORF, TRBV5-3 has a function that is uncertain. The CDR3 is made up of 12 amino acids. With 7 bases removed from V and 0 bases from J, the gap between germline ends came to 8 bases. The CDR3 here is CARPFSSYEQYF. The CDR3 DNA sequence: TGTGCCAGACCTTTTAGCTCCTACGAGCAGTACTTC.

This clone was found a few times. The chain is built from TRBV2 and TRBJ1-5; TRBD1 agrees at 7 bases. Germline V gene sequence: CDR1 SNHLY, CDR2 FYNNEI. The CDR3 totals 15 residues. After removal of 5 bases from V and 0 bases from J, the junction contained 4 bases not matched to a gene. The CDR3 DNA follows: TGTGCCAGCAGTAAACAGGGGAATAGCAATCAGCCCCAGCATTTT. It translates to CASSKQGNSNQPQHF. The variable domain in full, completed from reference TRBV2 and TRBJ1-5, reads EPEVTQTPSHQVTQMGQEVILRCVPISNHLYFYWYRQILGQKVEFLVSFYNNEISEKSEIFDDQFSVERPDGSNFTLKIRSTKLEDSAMYFCASSKQGNSNQPQHFGDGTRLSIL.

The chain recombines TRBV7-9 with TRBJ1-2; no reliable D call. V dropped 1 base and J dropped 5 bases, with 11 bases sitting between them. CDR1 SEHNR and CDR2 FQNEAQ come from the germline V gene (reference sequence). This CDR3 has 14 amino acids. The CDR3 is CASSLGGLTYGYTF. The CDR3 region has the DNA TGTGCCAGCAGCTTAGGAGGGCTCACGTATGGCTACACCTTC.

The chain employs TRBV19 and TRBJ1-4; D remains unclear. CDR3 length: 15 residues. Germline assignment: CDR1 LNHDA and CDR2 SQIVND (reference sequence). Trimming pared 4 bases from V and 3 bases from J, leaving 12 bases between. In DNA, the CDR3 is TGTGCCAGTAGTAGGGCAGCTTCAGCTAATGAAAAACTGTTTTTT. It specifies CASSRAASANEKLFF.

V usage is TRBV5-6 and J usage is TRBJ1-5, with D possibly TRBD1 on 6 matching bases. V lost 0 bases to trimming and J lost 3 bases, with 13 bases between them. The CDR3 sequence is 16 residues long. Germline CDR1 reads SGHDT; CDR2 reads YYEEEE. The DNA of the CDR3 is TGTGCCAGCAGCTTGGCCCCGGGACACTTCAATCAGCCCCAGCATTTT. It is translated as CASSLAPGHFNQPQHF.

CDR3 in amino acids: CASSLSGGNGGELFF. The CDR3 DNA reads as TGTGCCAGCAGCTTGTCAGGGGGCAACGGCGGGGAGCTGTTTTTT. This chain uses TRBV13 with TRBJ2-2, with 8 bases identical to TRBD1. The junction had 7 bases not matched to a gene; V was cut back by 3 bases and J by 7 bases. Germline CDR1 is PRHDT and CDR2 is FYEKMQ (reference sequence). The CDR3 loop spans 15 amino acids.

The chain carries TRBV28 and TRBJ1-2; D might be TRBD1 (5 bases). This CDR3 comprises 14 residues. Germline-derived CDR1 and CDR2 are MDHEN and SYDVKM. Trimming removed 2 bases at V and 8 bases at J, with 15 bases between. This CDR3 is CASSLGAARMGYTF. In nucleotides, the CDR3 is TGTGCCAGCAGTTTAGGGGCAGCCAGGATGGGCTACACCTTC.

The chain joins TRBV28 to TRBJ2-7, with D tentatively TRBD2 (6 bases). The CDR3 consists of 14 residues. V gave up 3 bases and J gave up 0 bases, with 9 bases separating them. The germline V gene has CDR1 MDHEN and CDR2 SYDVKM. CDR3 in amino acids: CASSFPGVSYEQYF. The CDR3 region has the DNA TGTGCCAGCAGTTTCCCGGGGGTCTCCTACGAGCAGTACTTC. The full variable domain, rest sourced from reference TRBV28 and TRBJ2-7, is DVKVTQSSRYLVKRTGEKVFLECVQDMDHENMFWYRQDPGLGLRLIYFSYDVKMKEKGDIPEGYSVSREKKERFSLILESASTNQTSMYLCASSFPGVSYEQYFGPGTRLTVT.

The table lists this clone with a count of one. The chain carries TRBV28 and TRBJ1-5, with 7 bases matching TRBD1. The CDR3 totals 16 residues. Looked up from germline, CDR1 is MDHEN and CDR2 is SYDVKM. Losses at the gene ends were 5 bases for V and 0 bases for J; bases not matched to a gene: 7. The CDR3 loop is CASSRSRDSSNQPQHF. CDR3 nucleotide sequence: TGTGCCAGCAGTCGTTCCCGGGACAGTAGCAATCAGCCCCAGCATTTT. The entire variable domain, with the rest obtained from reference TRBV28 and TRBJ1-5, is as follows: DVKVTQSSRYLVKRTGEKVFLECVQDMDHENMFWYRQDPGLGLRLIYFSYDVKMKEKGDIPEGYSVSREKKERFSLILESASTNQTSMYLCASSRSRDSSNQPQHFGDGTRLSIL.

The chain employs TRBV2 and TRBJ2-5, with D perhaps TRBD2 (6 bases). The end of the DNA fits TRBJ2-7 better, so the J call may be wrong. CDR1 and CDR2 from the germline V gene are SNHLY and FYNNEI. The CDR3 is 13 amino acids. The CDR3 DNA reads as TGTGCCAGCTGCCCGGGGGACTCCTACGAGCAGTACTTC. It codes for CASCPGDSYEQYF.